The 29 T cell receptor beta chains below were found in one sample sequenced in a study of blood T cell repertoires in COVID-19. Clones were read by immunoSEQ multiplex PCR, and TCRdb kept only the in-frame ones, dropping some. In the table there are roughly 310,000 clones, about 91% of which are singletons. The sequenced material came from PBMCs or T cells enriched from blood (not recorded which). The receptors come from a middle-aged woman who had recovered from COVID-19.

This chain connects TRBV15 to TRBJ2-7, with 8 bases lining up with TRBD1. This CDR3 comprises 17 residues. CDR1 and CDR2 (germline): LNHNV, YYDKDF (reference sequence). V gave up 0 bases and J gave up 2 bases; unmatched junction bases: 9. The CDR3 coding sequence is TGTGCCACCAGCAGAGAGCAGGGGGCGTCCACTCCCTACGAGCAGTACTTC. Translated: CATSREQGASTPYEQYF. The complete variable domain, with remaining parts taken from reference TRBV15 and TRBJ2-7, reads DAMVIQNPRYQVTQFGKPVTLSCSQTLNHNVMYWYQQKSSQAPKLLFHYYDKDFNNEADTPDNFQSRRPNTSFCFLDIRSPGLGDTAMYLCATSREQGASTPYEQYFGPGTRLTVT.

The gene calls are TRBV3-1 (or the pseudogene TRBV3-2) and TRBJ1-4; D is perhaps TRBD1 (5 bases). Germline CDR1 is LGHDT and CDR2 is YNNKEL (reference sequence). The CDR3 consists of 17 residues. V was pared by 4 bases and J by 7 bases, with 22 bases between. CDR3 DNA: TGTGCCAGCAGCCGGGACTTTGGGCCCGGGAGAGGTGAAAAACTGTTTTTT. Amino acid sequence: CASSRDFGPGRGEKLFF.

CDR3 sequence: CASSPSQTGNQPQHF. Here the CDR3 DNA reads TGTGCCAGCTCACCTAGCCAAACAGGGAATCAGCCCCAGCATTTT. The chain is built from TRBV18 and TRBJ1-5; D perhaps matches TRBD1 (6 bases). Trimming took 3 bases from V and 4 from J, leaving 13 bases between them. The CDR3 has 15 residues. CDR1 KGHSH and CDR2 LQKENI come from the germline V gene.

In its sample, this clone was seen a few times. The rearrangement links TRBV7-3 to TRBJ2-3; possibly TRBD2 for D (5 bases). The V end was cut by 5 bases, the J end by 0 bases, with 12 bases between. This CDR3 is 15 amino acids long. Germline V gene sequence: CDR1 SGHTA, CDR2 FQGTGA. The CDR3 sequence: CASSLGLRSTDTQYF. DNA for the CDR3: TGTGCCAGCAGCCTCGGACTGCGCAGCACAGATACGCAGTATTTT.

V is TRBV19 and J is TRBJ1-5; possible D gene TRBD1, 6 bases. Germline loops: CDR1 LNHDA, CDR2 SQIVND (reference sequence). The CDR3 has 16 residues. V lost 5 bases and J 5 bases, leaving 19 bases between the germline ends. DNA for the CDR3: TGTGCCAGTAGTTTCACGGACAGAGCTTACGATCAGCCCCAGCATTTT. Its protein is CASSFTDRAYDQPQHF.

This clone was found once. The chain couples TRBV6-5 to TRBJ1-1; possibly TRBD1 for D (6 bases). The V end lost 4 bases, the J end lost 1 base, and 10 bases lay between the germline ends. The CDR3 has 14 amino acids. CDR1 is MNHEY and CDR2 is SVGAGI in the germline V gene. The CDR3 nucleotides are TGTGCCAGCAGTTTTCGGACAGAGAACACTGAAGCTTTCTTT. Its translation: CASSFRTENTEAFF.

In its sample, this clone was seen once. The gene calls are TRBV14 and TRBJ2-5; perhaps TRBD2 as D (6 bases). V gave up 1 base and J gave up 4 bases, with 7 bases separating them. In germline, CDR1 is SGHDN, CDR2 FVKESK. This CDR3 contains 13 residues. In DNA, the CDR3 is TGTGCCAGCAGCCAAGGGAGGGTAGAGACCCAGTACTTC. Translated: CASSQGRVETQYF.

This chain connects TRBV29-1 to TRBJ1-1, with D possibly TRBD1 on 6 matching bases. Between the trimmed V and J ends, which lost 3 bases and 0 bases, there was a span of 11 bases. CDR1 is SQVTM, CDR2 ANQGSEA, per germline. This CDR3 is built from 14 residues. CDR3: CSVDRGGMNTEAFF. CDR3 nucleotides: TGCAGCGTTGACAGGGGAGGGATGAACACTGAAGCTTTCTTT.

V and J are TRBV11-2 and TRBJ2-3, with a weak D call TRBD1 (5 bases). The CDR3 is 15 residues long. CDR1 SGHAT and CDR2 FQNNGV come from the germline V gene. V was cut by 1 base and J by 0 bases, with 8 bases left in between. In DNA form, the CDR3 reads TGTGCCAGCAGCTTAGGAGGACACAGCACAGATACGCAGTATTTT. Its protein product is CASSLGGHSTDTQYF.

The gene calls are TRBV30 and TRBJ2-7; D unclear. Per the germline V gene, CDR1 is GTSNPN and CDR2 is SVGIG (reference sequence). The V gene lost 0 bases and the J gene lost 2 bases, with 5 bases spanning the gap. The CDR3 contains 12 residues. The CDR3 here is CAWSVATYEQYF. CDR3 sequence (DNA): TGTGCCTGGAGTGTAGCCACCTACGAGCAGTACTTC.

The V and J genes are TRBV27 and TRBJ2-7; 10 bases agree with TRBD2. The trim removed 0 bases at V and 5 bases at J, leaving 13 bases unmatched. CDR1 and CDR2 (germline): MNHEY, SMNVEV (reference sequence). This CDR3 is 18 amino acids long. The CDR3 coding sequence is TGTGCCAGCAGTTTATCCGCCTTGCTAGCGGGAGAAGTCCACGAGCAGTACTTC. The encoded protein is CASSLSALLAGEVHEQYF.

The chain recombines TRBV28 with TRBJ2-3, with TRBD2 matching 8 bases. Losses at the gene ends were 6 bases for V and 2 bases for J; bases not matched to a gene: 13. The CDR3 extends over 17 amino acids. The germline V gene encodes CDR1 MDHEN and CDR2 SYDVKM. CDR3 coding DNA: TGTGCCAGCAGGGGGGAAGCGGGGGCCGTCTTCACAGATACGCAGTATTTT. It encodes CASRGEAGAVFTDTQYF.

This chain joins TRBV7-8 and TRBJ2-7, with a possible D match to TRBD2 (6 bases). CDR1 SGHVS and CDR2 FQNEAQ come from the germline V gene. CDR3 length: 15 amino acids. Trimming cost V 6 bases and J 5 bases, with 20 bases left between them. CDR3 amino acids: CASRKRSGGTHEQYF. The CDR3 DNA reads as TGTGCCAGCAGAAAAAGGTCGGGCGGGACCCACGAGCAGTACTTC.

This sequence joins TRBV30 and TRBJ1-4; D is unresolved. This CDR3 is 14 amino acids long. Germline CDR1 reads GTSNPN; CDR2 reads SVGIG (reference sequence). Between the trimmed V and J ends, which lost 1 base and 4 bases, there was a span of 10 bases. The CDR3 region is CAWSGGSLNEKLFF. CDR3 DNA: TGTGCCTGGAGTGGCGGGTCCCTTAATGAAAAACTGTTTTTT.

The sample holds one count of this clone. V gene TRBV5-1 combines with J gene TRBJ2-2; TRBD2 matches 8 bases. Looked up from germline, CDR1 is SGHRS and CDR2 is YFSETQ. V lost 2 bases, J lost 7 bases, and 7 bases stayed unmatched. CDR3 length: 15 amino acids. Here the CDR3 reads CASSLTAGVDGELFF. The CDR3 DNA reads TGCGCCAGCAGCTTAACAGCGGGAGTTGACGGGGAGCTGTTTTTT.

The chain couples TRBV7-2 to TRBJ2-1, with D perhaps TRBD1 (5 bases). Trimming cost V 1 base and J 8 bases, with 21 bases left between them. This CDR3 spans 17 amino acids. Germline V gene sequence: CDR1 SGHTA, CDR2 FQGNSA. The CDR3 reads CASSLGQGEIRTDEQFF. CDR3 sequence (DNA): TGTGCCAGCAGCTTAGGTCAGGGCGAGATACGGACGGATGAGCAGTTCTTC.

This chain links TRBV7-8 with TRBJ2-2, with a tentative D call TRBD1 (5 bases). CDR3 length: 15 amino acids. The V and J ends lost 1 base and 1 base respectively, with 7 bases between them. Looked up from germline, CDR1 is SGHVS and CDR2 is FQNEAQ. The CDR3 is CASSLVQGNTGELFF. The CDR3 coding sequence is TGTGCCAGCAGCTTAGTGCAGGGGAACACCGGGGAGCTGTTTTTT.

This rearrangement joins TRBV19 to TRBJ2-1, with D tentatively TRBD1 (6 bases). Per the germline V gene, CDR1 is LNHDA and CDR2 is SQIVND (reference sequence). CDR3 length: 16 amino acids. V lost 6 bases to trimming and J lost 0 bases, with 15 bases between them. The CDR3 DNA reads as TGTGCCAGTAGGCTAGACAGGACCAGCTCCTACAATGAGCAGTTCTTC. This codes for CASRLDRTSSYNEQFF. The variable domain in full, completed from reference TRBV19 and TRBJ2-1, reads DGGITQSPKYLFRKEGQNVTLSCEQNLNHDAMYWYRQDPGQGLRLIYYSQIVNDFQKGDIAEGYSVSREKKESFPLTVTSAQKNPTAFYLCASRLDRTSSYNEQFFGPGTRLTVL.

The V call is TRBV6-1, the J call TRBJ2-1; 7 nucleotides match TRBD1. The germline V gene encodes CDR1 MNHNS and CDR2 SASEGT. With V trimmed by 2 bases and J by 16 bases, 14 bases remained unmatched. The CDR3 is 14 residues long. DNA for the CDR3: TGTGCCAGCAGTGAACAGGGGGTGCCAGCTGGGGGCTTCTTC. This translates into CASSEQGVPAGGFF.

The chain recombines TRBV5-4 with TRBJ2-2, with 12 bases fitting TRBD2. Trimming cost V 2 bases and J 5 bases; bases outside gene matches: 1. CDR3 length: 15 amino acids. Germline CDR1 reads SGHNT; CDR2 reads YYREEE (reference sequence). The CDR3 sequence is CASSLLAGGTGELFF. For the CDR3, the DNA is TGTGCCAGCAGCTTACTAGCGGGAGGAACCGGGGAGCTGTTTTTT. The full variable domain, rest sourced from reference TRBV5-4 and TRBJ2-2, is ETGVTQSPTHLIKTRGQQVTLRCSSQSGHNTVSWYQQALGQGPQFIFQYYREEENGRGNFPPRFSGLQFPNYSSELNVNALELDDSALYLCASSLLAGGTGELFFGEGSRLTVL.

The chain has TRBV4-3 and TRBJ2-7; D not certain. The V gene's germline CDR1 is LGHNA and CDR2 YSLEER. The CDR3 has 15 amino acids. Trimming removed 0 bases at V and 5 bases at J, with 14 bases between. The CDR3 loop reads CASSQDWRFPDEQYF. The CDR3 nucleotides are TGCGCCAGCAGCCAAGATTGGCGGTTTCCAGACGAGCAGTACTTC.

The table lists this clone with a count of one. The V and J genes are TRBV5-1 and TRBJ1-3; 8 nucleotides line up with TRBD1. This CDR3 contains 16 residues. CDR1 and CDR2 from the germline V gene are SGHRS and YFSETQ. V lost 0 bases and J lost 7; bases outside the gene matches: 9. CDR3 sequence: CASSLGPTGAENTIYF. Written as DNA, the CDR3 is TGCGCCAGCAGCTTGGGCCCGACAGGGGCCGAGAACACCATATATTTT. Full variable domain (outside the CDR3, taken from reference TRBV5-1 and TRBJ1-3): KAGVTQTPRYLIKTRGQQVTLSCSPISGHRSVSWYQQTPGQGLQFLFEYFSETQRNKGNFPGRFSGRQFSNSRSEMNVSTLELGDSALYLCASSLGPTGAENTIYFGEGSWLTVV.

The J gene is TRBJ2-3, the V gene TRBV28; the match to TRBD1 covers 9 bases. The CDR3 has 16 amino acids. CDR1 and CDR2 (germline): MDHEN, SYDVKM. V was pared by 1 base and J by 3 bases, with 5 bases of the junction left unmatched. CDR3: CASSLFGTGLTDTQYF. The CDR3 DNA sequence: TGTGCCAGCAGTTTATTTGGGACAGGGCTAACAGATACGCAGTATTTT.

The CDR3 protein is CASSLGTGGGTEAFF. For the CDR3, the DNA is TGCGCCAGCAGCCTCGGGACAGGGGGCGGCACTGAAGCTTTCTTT. V is TRBV5-1 and J is TRBJ1-1, with TRBD1 matching over 12 bases. The CDR3 has 15 residues. From germline, CDR1 is SGHRS and CDR2 YFSETQ. Trimming at V came to 4 bases and at J to 4 bases, leaving 5 bases not matched to a gene.

This chain links TRBV4-1 with TRBJ1-3, with D maybe TRBD1 (6 bases). CDR3 length: 15 amino acids. V lost 3 bases, J lost 4 bases, and 13 bases lay in between. Germline CDR1 is MGHRA and CDR2 is YSYEKL. CDR3: CASSHPRGDGNTIYF. The CDR3 DNA sequence: TGCGCCAGCAGCCATCCCAGGGGTGACGGAAACACCATATATTTT.

In this sample, this clone turned up once. The V and J genes are TRBV5-4 and TRBJ1-2; 7 bases are shared with TRBD1. Per the germline V gene, CDR1 is SGHNT and CDR2 is YYREEE (reference sequence). With 4 bases clipped from V and 4 bases from J, the junction kept 4 bases outside the gene matches. The CDR3 has 13 amino acids. The CDR3 DNA reads as TGTGCCAGCAGCCCCTGGACAGGCTATGGCTACACCTTC. Protein product: CASSPWTGYGYTF.

The gene calls are TRBV6-5 and TRBJ2-1; no definite D call. The CDR3 totals 12 residues. Germline CDR1 MNHEY, CDR2 SVGAGI. V lost 4 bases to trimming and J lost 12 bases, with 13 bases between them. The CDR3 nucleotides are TGTGCCAGCAGTTTACAACCGCCGGGGCAGTTCTTC. It is translated as CASSLQPPGQFF.

In DNA, the CDR3 is TGTGCCAGCAGCTTCGGCGGTATGCACAATGAGCAGTTCTTC. Amino acids: CASSFGGMHNEQFF. This rearrangement joins TRBV7-9 to TRBJ2-1; no clear D. Deletions cut 3 bases from V and 5 bases from J, with 11 bases between. The CDR3 runs 14 residues. Germline CDR1 SEHNR, CDR2 FQNEAQ (reference sequence).

This chain connects TRBV28 to TRBJ2-1, with D maybe TRBD2 (7 bases). Germline CDR1 and CDR2: MDHEN and SYDVKM. CDR3 length equals 16 residues. Between the trimmed V and J ends, which lost 6 bases and 6 bases, there was a span of 21 bases. The DNA of the CDR3 is TGTGCCAGCAGGACTCCGTGGGGGGGCGGCGGCAATGAGCAGTTCTTC. Translating it yields CASRTPWGGGGNEQFF.